One and the same sample provided the 4 T cell receptor beta chains below, sequenced in a study of cytomegalovirus exposure and HLA in healthy donors. The primer mix had 60 Vbeta and 13 Jbeta primers. Sequencing used immunoSEQ multiplex PCR; TCRdb keeps in-frame clones, though not all of them. The repertoire holds 150,000 to 200,000 clones, with about 13% as singletons. The sequencing input was PBMCs. The source of these receptors is a man aged 45 to 65 in good health and CMV-seropositive.

The chain combines TRBV27 with TRBJ1-5; D possibly corresponds to TRBD1 (5 bases). Trimming removed 2 bases at V and 2 bases at J, with 10 bases between. CDR3 length: 15 residues. Germline V lookup: CDR1 MNHEY, CDR2 SMNVEV (reference sequence). CDR3 DNA: TGTGCCAGCAGTTTAGGTCCGGGGGGCAATCAGCCCCAGCATTTT. Translated, it gives CASSLGPGGNQPQHF.

This rearrangement joins TRBV28 to TRBJ2-7; maybe TRBD2 (6 bases). Trimming pared 3 bases from V and 4 bases from J, leaving 10 bases between. The CDR3 extends over 13 amino acids. The germline CDR1 and CDR2 sequences are MDHEN and SYDVKM. CDR3 amino acids: CASSLLSGYEQYV. CDR3 in DNA: TGTGCCAGCAGTTTGTTAAGCGGGTACGAGCAGTACGTC.

In its sample, this clone was seen a few times. The J gene is TRBJ1-1, the V gene TRBV6-5, with a tentative D call TRBD1 (6 bases). V was clipped by 2 bases and J by 2 bases, with 9 bases between them. There are 14 residues in the CDR3. Germline V gene sequence: CDR1 MNHEY, CDR2 SVGAGI. The CDR3 loop reads CASSYEQGNTEAFF. CDR3 DNA: TGTGCCAGCAGTTACGAACAGGGTAACACTGAAGCTTTCTTT.

A few counts support this clone. This chain joins TRBV4-3 and TRBJ1-3; 7 bases are shared with TRBD1. Germline V lookup: CDR1 LGHNA, CDR2 YSLEER. Trimming took 0 bases from V and 1 from J; bases not matched to a gene: 0. The CDR3 runs 15 residues. The CDR3 loop is CASSQEGQSGNTIYF. CDR3 nucleotides: TGCGCCAGCAGCCAAGAGGGACAGTCTGGAAACACCATATATTTT.